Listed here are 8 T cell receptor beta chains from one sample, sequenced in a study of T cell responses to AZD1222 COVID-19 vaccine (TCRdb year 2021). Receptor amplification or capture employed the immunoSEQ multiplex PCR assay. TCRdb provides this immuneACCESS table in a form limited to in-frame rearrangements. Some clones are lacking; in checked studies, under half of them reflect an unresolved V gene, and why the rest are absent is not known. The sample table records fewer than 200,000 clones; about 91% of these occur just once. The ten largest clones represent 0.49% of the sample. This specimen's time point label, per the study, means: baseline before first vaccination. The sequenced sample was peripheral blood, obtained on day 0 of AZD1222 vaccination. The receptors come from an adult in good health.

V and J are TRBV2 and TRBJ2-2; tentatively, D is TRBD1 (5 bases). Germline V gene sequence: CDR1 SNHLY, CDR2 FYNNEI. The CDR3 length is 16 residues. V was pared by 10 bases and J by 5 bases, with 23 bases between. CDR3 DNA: TGTGCCATCGACCGCCCCCCGCAGGGTGGAACCGGGGAGCTGTTTTTT. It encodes CAIDRPPQGGTGELFF.

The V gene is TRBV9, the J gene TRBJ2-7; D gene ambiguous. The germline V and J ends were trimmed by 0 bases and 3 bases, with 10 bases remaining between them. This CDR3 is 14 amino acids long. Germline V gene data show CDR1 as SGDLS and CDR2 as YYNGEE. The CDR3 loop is CASSVGGTNYEQYF. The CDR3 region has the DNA TGTGCCAGCAGCGTAGGAGGAACTAACTACGAGCAGTACTTC.

The CDR3 DNA follows: TGTGCCTGGAGCAACAGGGTGAACTATGGCTACACCTTC. This codes for CAWSNRVNYGYTF. V gene TRBV30 combines with J gene TRBJ1-2, with D possibly being TRBD1 (6 bases). Trimming stripped 3 bases from V and 2 bases from J, with 10 bases between. Germline assignment: CDR1 GTSNPN and CDR2 SVGIG (reference sequence). This CDR3 comprises 13 residues.

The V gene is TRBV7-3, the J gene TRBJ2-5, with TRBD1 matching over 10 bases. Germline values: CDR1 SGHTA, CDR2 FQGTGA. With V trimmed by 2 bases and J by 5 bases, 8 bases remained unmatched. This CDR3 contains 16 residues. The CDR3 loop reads CASSLYGTGDRETQYF. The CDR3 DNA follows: TGTGCCAGCAGCTTATACGGGACAGGGGATCGGGAGACCCAGTACTTC.

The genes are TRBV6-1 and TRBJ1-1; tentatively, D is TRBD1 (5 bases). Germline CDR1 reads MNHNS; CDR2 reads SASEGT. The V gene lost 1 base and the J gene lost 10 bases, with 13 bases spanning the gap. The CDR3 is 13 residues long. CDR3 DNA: TGTGCCAGCAGTGAAGGTTGGGGGACCGGAGCTTTCTTT. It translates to CASSEGWGTGAFF.

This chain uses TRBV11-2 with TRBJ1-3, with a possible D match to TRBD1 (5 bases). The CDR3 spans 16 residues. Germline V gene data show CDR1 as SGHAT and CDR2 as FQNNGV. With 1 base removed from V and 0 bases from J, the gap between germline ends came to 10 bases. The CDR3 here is CASSLGGASSGNTIYF. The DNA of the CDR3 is TGTGCCAGCAGCTTAGGAGGGGCCAGCTCTGGAAACACCATATATTTT.

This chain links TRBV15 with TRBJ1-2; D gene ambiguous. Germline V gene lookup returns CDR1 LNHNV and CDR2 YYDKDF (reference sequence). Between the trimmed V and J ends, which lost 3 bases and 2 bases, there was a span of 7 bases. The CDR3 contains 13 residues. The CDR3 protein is CATSSDQNYGYTF. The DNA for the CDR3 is TGTGCCACCAGCAGCGACCAGAACTATGGCTACACCTTC. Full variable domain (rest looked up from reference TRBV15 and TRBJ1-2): DAMVIQNPRYQVTQFGKPVTLSCSQTLNHNVMYWYQQKSSQAPKLLFHYYDKDFNNEADTPDNFQSRRPNTSFCFLDIRSPGLGDTAMYLCATSSDQNYGYTFGSGTRLTVV.

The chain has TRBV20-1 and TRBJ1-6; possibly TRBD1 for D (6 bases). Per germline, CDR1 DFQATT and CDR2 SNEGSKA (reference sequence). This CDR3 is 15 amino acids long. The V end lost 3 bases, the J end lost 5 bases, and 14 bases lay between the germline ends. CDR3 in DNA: TGCAGTGCTAGTTTTGGACAGTGGGATAATTCACCCCTCCACTTT. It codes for CSASFGQWDNSPLHF.